This T cell receptor beta chain was identified during a study of shared clonotypes between healthy human individuals. The CDR3 spans 16 residues. In germline, CDR1 is ENHRY, CDR2 SYGVKD. The V gene end was trimmed by 4 bases and the J gene end by 2 bases; junction bases not matched to a gene: 7. Libraries were prepared by immunoSEQ multiplex PCR; TCRdb keeps only in-frame clonotypes and omits some of them. In the table there are 2 million to 2.5 million clones, approximately 90% of which are singletons. Sequenced: naive CD4+ T cells from PBMCs. Subset meaning: CD45RA+ positively selected. The clonotype originates from a man between 18 and 29 years old in good health. Some clones in this sample may be carry-over from other donors' samples. This chain links TRBV10-3 with TRBJ2-3; the match to TRBD1 covers 9 bases. CDR3 residues: CAISGPGTGSTDTQYF. The DNA for the CDR3 is TGTGCCATCAGTGGGCCCGGGACAGGGTCCACAGATACGCAGTATTTT.